The source of this TCR beta chain is a study of cytomegalovirus exposure and HLA in healthy donors. Only in-frame clones appear in the TCRdb table, and some are missing; sequencing was by immunoSEQ multiplex PCR. The profile shows about 280,000 clones, around 87% of them singletons. Germline loops: CDR1 SGHNT, CDR2 YYREEE (reference sequence). This CDR3 spans 14 amino acids. The trim removed 0 bases at V and 7 bases at J, leaving 4 bases unmatched. V usage is TRBV5-4 and J usage is TRBJ2-3, with 8 nucleotides matching TRBD2. This TCR was sampled from a woman between 18 and 29 years old in good health and CMV-seronegative. Material: PBMCs. The CDR3 here is CASSLDSGKNTQYF. CDR3 sequence (DNA): TGTGCCAGCAGCTTGGATAGCGGGAAAAATACGCAGTATTTT.